These T cell receptor beta chains were read from a single sample in a study of blood T cell repertoires in COVID-19. The repertoire was sequenced with immunoSEQ multiplex PCR; TCRdb's copy has only in-frame clones and lacks some. The data contain 20,000 to 30,000 clones, roughly nine tenths of them singletons. The material sequenced was peripheral blood. Receptors originate from a man aged 45-65 years with active COVID-19. CDR3s include the opening cysteine and the closing phenylalanine or tryptophan. The order of the fields is CDR3 protein, CDR3 DNA, V gene, clone size, D gene, J gene. The D gene is left open where the match is weak. Rows may omit the clone size; those that give it use once, few, many or a size class.

CDR3aa: CASSFGLAVNTGELFF
CDR3nt: TGTGCCAGCAGTTTTGGGCTAGCGGTTAACACCGGGGAGCTGTTTTTT
v_gene: TRBV28
abundance: -
d_gene: TRBD2
j_gene: TRBJ2-2

CDR3aa: CASSRGAKGGELFF
CDR3nt: TGTGCCAGCAGCCGGGGGGCTAAGGGCGGGGAGCTGTTTTTT
v_gene: TRBV11-2
abundance: once
d_gene: -
j_gene: TRBJ2-2

CDR3aa: CASSKVRDTQYF
CDR3nt: TGTGCCAGCAGCAAAGTGCGAGATACGCAGTATTTT
v_gene: TRBV21-1
abundance: once
d_gene: -
j_gene: TRBJ2-3

CDR3aa: CASSAPDRGIEETQYF
CDR3nt: TGTGCCAGCAGCGCGCCGGACAGGGGCATCGAGGAGACCCAGTACTTC
v_gene: TRBV28
abundance: -
d_gene: TRBD1
j_gene: TRBJ2-5

CDR3aa: CATSADYLREQFF
CDR3nt: TGTGCCACCAGTGCAGACTATTTGAGGGAGCAGTTCTTC
v_gene: TRBV24-1
abundance: -
d_gene: -
j_gene: TRBJ2-1

CDR3aa: CASSERLSPYNEQFF
CDR3nt: TGTGCCAGCAGTGAGCGACTGAGCCCTTACAATGAGCAGTTCTTC
v_gene: TRBV6-1
abundance: -
d_gene: -
j_gene: TRBJ2-1

CDR3aa: CASSEYVGNQPQHF
CDR3nt: TGTGCCAGCAGTGAATATGTAGGCAATCAGCCCCAGCATTTT
v_gene: TRBV6-1
abundance: few
d_gene: -
j_gene: TRBJ1-5

CDR3aa: CATSRGPGQTFYGYTF
CDR3nt: TGTGCCACCAGCAGGGGGCCGGGACAGACATTCTATGGCTACACCTTC
v_gene: TRBV15
abundance: -
d_gene: TRBD1
j_gene: TRBJ1-2

CDR3aa: CSAVRTSGRTDTQYF
CDR3nt: TGCAGCGCCGTACGAACTAGCGGAAGAACAGATACGCAGTATTTT
v_gene: TRBV29-1
abundance: -
d_gene: TRBD2
j_gene: TRBJ2-3

CDR3aa: CASSFSQIQEKLFF
CDR3nt: TGTGCCAGCAGCTTCTCCCAGATACAAGAAAAACTGTTTTTT
v_gene: TRBV5-5
abundance: -
d_gene: -
j_gene: TRBJ1-4

CDR3aa: CSVEDRRGTDTQYF
CDR3nt: TGCAGCGTTGAGGACAGACGTGGCACAGATACGCAGTATTTT
v_gene: TRBV29-1
abundance: -
d_gene: -
j_gene: TRBJ2-3

CDR3aa: CASSLLDQTGEQYF
CDR3nt: TGTGCCAGCAGCTTACTCGACCAGACGGGAGAGCAGTACTTC
v_gene: TRBV7-8
abundance: -
d_gene: -
j_gene: TRBJ2-7

CDR3aa: CASSPVQGNTEAFF
CDR3nt: TGTGCCAGCTCACCAGTTCAGGGAAACACTGAAGCTTTCTTT
v_gene: TRBV18
abundance: -
d_gene: -
j_gene: TRBJ1-1

CDR3aa: CASSSGTVEAFF
CDR3nt: TGTGCCAGCAGTAGTGGGACAGTTGAAGCTTTCTTT
v_gene: TRBV12-3/TRBV12-4
abundance: few
d_gene: TRBD1
j_gene: TRBJ1-1

CDR3aa: CASSLQTSSGNTIYF
CDR3nt: TGTGCCAGCAGCTTACAGACAAGCTCTGGAAACACCATATATTTT
v_gene: TRBV7-2
abundance: once
d_gene: -
j_gene: TRBJ1-3

CDR3aa: CAISGTGAYEQYF
CDR3nt: TGTGCCATCAGTGGGACAGGGGCCTACGAGCAGTACTTC
v_gene: TRBV10-3
abundance: -
d_gene: TRBD1
j_gene: TRBJ2-7

CDR3aa: CASSPLQGAGEQFF
CDR3nt: TGTGCCAGCTCACCACTACAGGGGGCCGGTGAGCAGTTCTTC
v_gene: TRBV18
abundance: -
d_gene: TRBD1
j_gene: TRBJ2-1

CDR3aa: CASSRDRTGTEAFF
CDR3nt: TGTGCCAGCAGCCGGGACAGAACGGGGACTGAAGCTTTCTTT
v_gene: TRBV7-2
abundance: -
d_gene: TRBD1
j_gene: TRBJ1-1

CDR3aa: CASSLVSGNYGYTF
CDR3nt: TGTGCCAGCAGCTTAGTCTCGGGAAACTATGGCTACACCTTC
v_gene: TRBV7-8
abundance: -
d_gene: -
j_gene: TRBJ1-2

CDR3aa: CASSLESGRGVTHTQYF
CDR3nt: TGCGCCAGCAGCTTGGAGAGCGGGAGAGGTGTCACTCATACGCAGTATTTT
v_gene: TRBV5-1
abundance: -
d_gene: TRBD2
j_gene: TRBJ2-3

CDR3aa: CASSLALGAGDPYNEQFF
CDR3nt: TGTGCCAGCAGCTTAGCTCTTGGGGCAGGCGACCCCTACAATGAGCAGTTCTTC
v_gene: TRBV7-6
abundance: -
d_gene: -
j_gene: TRBJ2-1

CDR3aa: CASSYGQGIWELFF
CDR3nt: TGCGCCAGCAGTTACGGACAGGGAATATGGGAGCTGTTTTTT
v_gene: TRBV5-1
abundance: once
d_gene: TRBD1
j_gene: TRBJ2-2

CDR3aa: CASSVAGQAYNEQFF
CDR3nt: TGTGCCAGCAGCGTAGCGGGACAGGCCTACAATGAGCAGTTCTTC
v_gene: TRBV9
abundance: -
d_gene: TRBD1
j_gene: TRBJ2-1

CDR3aa: CASSPKGLTETQYF
CDR3nt: TGTGCCAGCAGCCCCAAGGGACTCACAGAGACCCAGTACTTC
v_gene: TRBV2
abundance: -
d_gene: -
j_gene: TRBJ2-5

CDR3aa: CASSRDSGGTGELFF
CDR3nt: TGTGCCAGCAGCCGGGACTCCGGCGGCACCGGGGAGCTGTTTTTT
v_gene: TRBV3-1/TRBV3-2
abundance: -
d_gene: -
j_gene: TRBJ2-2

CDR3aa: CASSRGGLQETQYF
CDR3nt: TGTGCCAGCAGTAGGGGGGGACTGCAAGAGACCCAGTACTTC
v_gene: TRBV7-2
abundance: -
d_gene: -
j_gene: TRBJ2-5

CDR3aa: CASSVVAGGPVTGELFF
CDR3nt: TGTGCCAGTAGTGTGGTAGCGGGAGGGCCCGTCACCGGGGAGCTGTTTTTT
v_gene: TRBV19
abundance: -
d_gene: TRBD2
j_gene: TRBJ2-2

CDR3aa: CASSPTRGGIGETQYF
CDR3nt: TGTGCCAGCAGCCCGACCCGGGGGGGCATCGGAGAGACCCAGTACTTC
v_gene: TRBV7-3
abundance: -
d_gene: TRBD2
j_gene: TRBJ2-5

CDR3aa: CASSLGQLKGTSGRRYTQYF
CDR3nt: TGTGCCAGTAGTCTGGGACAACTCAAGGGGACTAGCGGGAGGAGGTATACGCAGTATTTT
v_gene: TRBV19
abundance: -
d_gene: TRBD2
j_gene: TRBJ2-3

CDR3aa: CASSLPGTGSDTQYF
CDR3nt: TGTGCCAGCAGCTTGCCAGGGACAGGGTCAGATACGCAGTATTTT
v_gene: TRBV5-5
abundance: -
d_gene: TRBD1
j_gene: TRBJ2-3

CDR3aa: CASSPLLAGGPRVADEQFF
CDR3nt: TGTGCCAGCAGCCCCCTACTAGCGGGGGGGCCGAGAGTGGCAGATGAGCAGTTCTTC
v_gene: TRBV3-1/TRBV3-2
abundance: once
d_gene: TRBD2
j_gene: TRBJ2-1

CDR3aa: CAPPSGDTQYF
CDR3nt: TGTGCCCCTCCGAGTGGAGATACGCAGTATTTT
v_gene: TRBV9
abundance: -
d_gene: -
j_gene: TRBJ2-3

CDR3aa: CASSPGQGNEKLFF
CDR3nt: TGTGCCAGCAGCCCGGGACAGGGGAATGAAAAACTGTTTTTT
v_gene: TRBV6-5
abundance: -
d_gene: TRBD1
j_gene: TRBJ1-4

CDR3aa: CASSSGTSGMQQYF
CDR3nt: TGTGCCAGTAGTAGCGGGACTAGCGGGATGCAGCAGTACTTC
v_gene: TRBV19
abundance: -
d_gene: TRBD2
j_gene: TRBJ2-7

CDR3aa: CASTQGNGMDGYTF
CDR3nt: TGTGCCAGCACTCAGGGTAACGGTATGGATGGCTACACCTTC
v_gene: TRBV5-4
abundance: -
d_gene: -
j_gene: TRBJ1-2

CDR3aa: CASSKGQLETQYF
CDR3nt: TGTGCCAGCAGTAAGGGACAGCTGGAGACCCAGTACTTC
v_gene: TRBV12-3/TRBV12-4
abundance: -
d_gene: TRBD1
j_gene: TRBJ2-5

CDR3aa: CSVAADYGYTF
CDR3nt: TGCAGCGTTGCGGCGGACTATGGCTACACCTTC
v_gene: TRBV29-1
abundance: -
d_gene: -
j_gene: TRBJ1-2

CDR3aa: CASSPPTVAGGYEQYF
CDR3nt: TGTGCCAGCAGTCCGCCGACCGTAGCGGGGGGGTACGAGCAGTACTTC
v_gene: TRBV6-2/TRBV6-3
abundance: -
d_gene: TRBD2
j_gene: TRBJ2-7

CDR3aa: CASSDRGGNSPLHF
CDR3nt: TGCGCCAGCAGTGATCGGGGAGGAAATTCACCCCTCCACTTT
v_gene: TRBV10-2
abundance: -
d_gene: -
j_gene: TRBJ1-6

CDR3aa: CASRIGGYNEQFF
CDR3nt: TGTGCCAGCAGAATCGGCGGGTACAATGAGCAGTTCTTC
v_gene: TRBV7-2
abundance: -
d_gene: -
j_gene: TRBJ2-1

CDR3aa: CASSQSTAQGADTQYF
CDR3nt: TGTGCCAGCAGCCAATCGACGGCGCAAGGGGCAGATACGCAGTATTTT
v_gene: TRBV4-2
abundance: -
d_gene: -
j_gene: TRBJ2-3

CDR3aa: CASSQDGGIENSPLHF
CDR3nt: TGTGCCAGCAGCCAAGATGGAGGCATTGAGAATTCACCCCTCCACTTT
v_gene: TRBV3-1/TRBV3-2
abundance: -
d_gene: -
j_gene: TRBJ1-6

CDR3aa: CASSLVTGGGGDTQYF
CDR3nt: TGTGCCAGCAGCTTAGTTACGGGAGGAGGGGGTGATACGCAGTATTTT
v_gene: TRBV7-2
abundance: once
d_gene: -
j_gene: TRBJ2-3

CDR3aa: CASSVASGRQETQYF
CDR3nt: TGTGCCAGCAGCGTGGCTAGCGGGAGGCAAGAGACCCAGTACTTC
v_gene: TRBV9
abundance: -
d_gene: TRBD2
j_gene: TRBJ2-5

CDR3aa: CASSPHFEQYF
CDR3nt: TGTGCCAGCTCACCACACTTCGAGCAGTACTTC
v_gene: TRBV18
abundance: -
d_gene: -
j_gene: TRBJ2-7

CDR3aa: CASSSPGREPQHF
CDR3nt: TGTGCCAGCAGCTCCCCGGGGAGGGAGCCCCAGCATTTT
v_gene: TRBV7-8
abundance: -
d_gene: -
j_gene: TRBJ1-5

CDR3aa: CASSLGWAGGQPQHF
CDR3nt: TGTGCCAGCAGCTTGGGATGGGCAGGGGGACAGCCCCAGCATTTT
v_gene: TRBV5-6
abundance: few
d_gene: TRBD1
j_gene: TRBJ1-5

CDR3aa: CASSFRSSGANVLTF
CDR3nt: TGTGCCAGCAGCTTTAGGAGCTCTGGGGCCAACGTCCTGACTTTC
v_gene: TRBV7-9
abundance: -
d_gene: -
j_gene: TRBJ2-6

CDR3aa: CASSQRAGRDEQYF
CDR3nt: TGTGCCAGCAGCCAAAGAGCTGGGAGGGACGAGCAGTACTTC
v_gene: TRBV3-1/TRBV3-2
abundance: -
d_gene: TRBD2
j_gene: TRBJ2-7

CDR3aa: CAISESRGTDLNGYTF
CDR3nt: TGTGCCATCAGTGAGTCTAGGGGGACAGATCTAAACGGCTACACCTTC
v_gene: TRBV10-3
abundance: -
d_gene: TRBD1
j_gene: TRBJ1-2

CDR3aa: CASSKGLAGSSYEQYF
CDR3nt: TGTGCCAGCAGCAAGGGACTAGCGGGGAGCTCCTACGAGCAGTACTTC
v_gene: TRBV7-9
abundance: -
d_gene: TRBD2
j_gene: TRBJ2-7

CDR3aa: CASSQGQSFSYEQYF
CDR3nt: TGCGCCAGCAGCCAGGGACAGAGTTTCTCCTACGAGCAGTACTTC
v_gene: TRBV4-3
abundance: -
d_gene: TRBD1
j_gene: TRBJ2-7

CDR3aa: CASSLRSGLESYEQYF
CDR3nt: TGTGCCAGCAGCTTACGATCGGGACTCGAATCCTACGAGCAGTACTTC
v_gene: TRBV7-2
abundance: once
d_gene: -
j_gene: TRBJ2-7

CDR3aa: CAISDPNRGARISVLHF
CDR3nt: TGTGCCATCAGTGACCCGAACAGGGGTGCCCGAATTTCGGTCCTCCACTTT
v_gene: TRBV10-3
abundance: -
d_gene: TRBD1
j_gene: TRBJ1-6